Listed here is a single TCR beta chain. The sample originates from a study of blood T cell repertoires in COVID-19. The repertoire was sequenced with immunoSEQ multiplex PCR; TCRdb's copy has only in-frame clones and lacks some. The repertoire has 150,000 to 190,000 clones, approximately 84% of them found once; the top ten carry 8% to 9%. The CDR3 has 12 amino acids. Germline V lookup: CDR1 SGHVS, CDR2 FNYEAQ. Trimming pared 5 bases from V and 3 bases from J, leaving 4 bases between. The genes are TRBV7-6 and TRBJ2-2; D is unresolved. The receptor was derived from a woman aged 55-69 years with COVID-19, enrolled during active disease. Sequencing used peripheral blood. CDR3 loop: CASSTDTGELFF. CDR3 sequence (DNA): TGTGCCAGCAGCACTGACACCGGGGAGCTGTTTTTT.